The next 30 T cell receptor beta chains were all read from a single sample in a study of T cell repertoires in cytomegalovirus infection. No cognate antigen is known for these TCRs. TCRdb passed the reads through MiXCR, listing each CDR3 protein once. Among approximately 990,000 distinct CDR3 sequences listed, about a third were seen once. The sequences come from cultured CD8+ T cells from PBMCs, collected from culture after CMV antigen stimulation. These receptors came from a human donor in good health (CMV status not recorded). Some clones in this sample may be carry-over from other donors' samples.

This clonotype was detected a few times. This chain links TRBV6-1 with TRBJ2-5; D gene uncertain. Deletions cut 7 bases from V and 0 bases from J, with 15 bases between. Germline V gene data show CDR1 as MNHNS and CDR2 as SASEGT. The CDR3 is 15 amino acids. CDR3 in amino acids: CASNPLLDYQETQYF. CDR3 in DNA: TGTGCCAGCAACCCCCTGTTGGATTACCAAGAGACCCAGTACTTC.

This clonotype was recorded many times. The V gene is TRBV7-8, the J gene TRBJ1-1; D is undetermined. Trimming shortened V by 1 base and J by 1 base, and 10 bases separated the two germline ends. The CDR3 loop spans 15 amino acids. Germline V gives CDR1 SGHVS, CDR2 FQNEAQ. The CDR3 DNA is TGTGCCAGCAGCTTAGAGGCGGGCGAGAACACTGAAGCTTTCTTT. This sequence encodes CASSLEAGENTEAFF.

This clonotype occurred a few times. The chain uses TRBV7-2 and TRBJ2-7; D remains ambiguous. CDR1 is SGHTA and CDR2 is FQGNSA in the germline V gene. Trimming took 1 base from V and 0 from J, leaving 10 bases between them. CDR3 length: 15 amino acids. The CDR3 spells CASSLVGSSSYEQYV. CDR3 nucleotide sequence: TGTGCCAGCAGCTTAGTTGGCAGCAGCTCCTACGAGCAGTACGTC.

This clonotype has at least ten counts. The rearrangement joins TRBV7-2 to TRBJ2-1; 7 bases are shared with TRBD2. The trim removed 3 bases at V and 3 bases at J, leaving 2 bases unmatched. This CDR3 region has 14 residues. The V gene's germline CDR1 is SGHTA and CDR2 FQGNSA. The CDR3 coding sequence is TGTGCCAGCAGCTTTGGGGGGGTCTACAATGAGCAGTTCTTC. This codes for CASSFGGVYNEQFF.

This clonotype was observed a handful of times. CDR3 nucleotide sequence: TGTGCCAGCAGTTACTCCCGGAACTATGGCTACACCTTC. Translated, it gives CASSYSRNYGYTF. J is TRBJ1-2 and V is TRBV6-5; the D is unclear. V dropped 0 bases and J dropped 2 bases, with 4 bases sitting between them. The CDR3 is 13 amino acids. From germline, CDR1 is MNHEY and CDR2 SVGAGI.

The J gene is TRBJ1-5, the V gene TRBV25-1; D remains unclear. The germline V gene encodes CDR1 MGHDK and CDR2 SYGVNS. This CDR3 has 13 residues. V dropped 1 base and J dropped 5 bases, with 6 bases sitting between them. Here the CDR3 reads CASSELTDQPQHF. The CDR3 nucleotides are TGTGCCAGCAGTGAATTAACAGATCAGCCCCAGCATTTT.

This chain links TRBV2 with TRBJ2-1; D is perhaps TRBD1 (6 bases). CDR3 length: 15 residues. V shed 3 bases and J shed 4 bases, with 13 bases lying between them. In germline, CDR1 is SNHLY, CDR2 FYNNEI. CDR3 bases: TGTGCCAGCAGTGAGGTGGGGGCTAAGTACAATGAGCAGTTCTTC. This translates into CASSEVGAKYNEQFF.

This clonotype was seen only once. The V and J genes are TRBV7-9 and TRBJ1-1; tentatively, D is TRBD1 (6 bases). Germline V gene sequence: CDR1 SEHNR, CDR2 FQNEAQ (reference sequence). CDR3 length: 14 amino acids. Trimming pared 5 bases from V and 3 bases from J, leaving 13 bases between. CDR3 in DNA: TGTGCCAGCAGCCCTCAGAACAGGGACACTGAAGCTTTCTTT. Translated, it gives CASSPQNRDTEAFF.

This clonotype occurred a few times. This sequence joins TRBV19 and TRBJ1-1, with a tentative D call TRBD1 (6 bases). CDR1 LNHDA and CDR2 SQIVND come from the germline V gene (reference sequence). CDR3 length equals 15 residues. Trimming pared 11 bases from V and 0 bases from J, leaving 19 bases between. The chain's CDR3 is CAVLRTAGMNTEAFF. CDR3 DNA: TGTGCCGTTTTGCGGACAGCTGGGATGAACACTGAAGCTTTCTTT.

The CDR3 DNA follows: TGTGCCAGTAGTACTCGGACTAATTGGCCCTACAATGAGCAGTTCTTC. Translating gives CASSTRTNWPYNEQFF. This chain links TRBV19 with TRBJ2-1, with a weak D call TRBD2 (6 bases). CDR1 LNHDA and CDR2 SQIVND come from the germline V gene (reference sequence). The CDR3 runs to 16 residues. V gave up 4 bases and J gave up 2 bases, with 15 bases separating them. Supplemented by reference TRBV19 and TRBJ2-1, the full variable domain reads DGGITQSPKYLFRKEGQNVTLSCEQNLNHDAMYWYRQDPGQGLRLIYYSQIVNDFQKGDIAEGYSVSREKKESFPLTVTSAQKNPTAFYLCASSTRTNWPYNEQFFGPGTRLTVL.

V gene TRBV5-5 combines with J gene TRBJ2-7; the D call may be TRBD1 or TRBD2 (6 bases each). Trimming took off 4 bases at V and 4 bases at J, with 15 bases between the two ends. Looked up from germline, CDR1 is SGHKS and CDR2 is YYEKEE (reference sequence). This CDR3 region has 14 residues. CDR3 sequence (DNA): TGTGCCAGCAGCACTCTGGGGGGCTGGTACGAGCAGTACTTC. Its protein product is CASSTLGGWYEQYF.

This clonotype was counted many times. The CDR3 sequence is CASSPVSSYNEQFF. CDR3 DNA sequence: TGTGCCAGCAGTCCCGTGTCCTCCTACAATGAGCAGTTCTTC. The genes are TRBV12-3 or TRBV12-4 and TRBJ2-1; no firm D call. The CDR3 extends over 14 amino acids. Deletions cut 5 bases from V and 0 bases from J, with 8 bases between.

This clonotype was picked up a small number of times. The chain carries TRBV7-6 and TRBJ2-3; possibly TRBD1 or TRBD2 for D (5 bases each). Trimming removed 2 bases from V and 4 bases from J, with 13 bases in between. CDR3 length: 15 residues. Germline V gene data show CDR1 as SGHVS and CDR2 as FNYEAQ. As DNA, the CDR3 is TGTGCCAGCAGCTTACCGGGGCGGGCGGCAGATACGCAGTATTTT. Translating it yields CASSLPGRAADTQYF. Full variable domain (outside the CDR3, taken from reference TRBV7-6 and TRBJ2-3): GAGVSQSPRYKVTKRGQDVALRCDPISGHVSLYWYRQALGQGPEFLTYFNYEAQQDKSGLPNDRFSAERPEGSISTLTIQRTEQRDSAMYRCASSLPGRAADTQYFGPGTRLTVL.

This clonotype was seen a handful of times. This chain links TRBV11-2 with TRBJ2-2; D is ambiguous. V shed 5 bases and J shed 6 bases, with 13 bases lying between them. The CDR3 extends over 14 amino acids. Germline V lookup: CDR1 SGHAT, CDR2 FQNNGV. The CDR3 region has the DNA TGTGCCAGCAGCGCCTTGGAGTCCGCCGGGGAGCTGTTTTTT. Encoded protein: CASSALESAGELFF.

This clonotype has only a few counts. The genes are TRBV12-3 or TRBV12-4 and TRBJ2-5; D gene ambiguous. V shed 8 bases and J shed 1 base, with 8 bases lying between them. This CDR3 is 12 amino acids long. CDR3 DNA: TGTGCCAGCTCGGACCCCCAAGAGACCCAGTACTTC. It yields the protein CASSDPQETQYF.

This clonotype turned up a few times. The chain carries TRBV28 and TRBJ2-7; D possibly corresponds to TRBD2 (6 bases). The CDR3 is 16 amino acids. From germline, CDR1 is MDHEN and CDR2 SYDVKM. The V and J ends lost 4 bases and 1 base respectively, with 17 bases between them. In DNA, the CDR3 is TGTGCCAGCAGTTATAAGGCGGGGACCGCGTCCTACGAGCAGTACGTC. Protein: CASSYKAGTASYEQYV.

The rearrangement joins TRBV6-1 to TRBJ1-2; D unresolved. The germline V and J ends were trimmed by 0 bases and 5 bases, with 16 bases remaining between them. Germline CDR1 is MNHNS and CDR2 is SASEGT. The CDR3 is 16 amino acids. CDR3 in amino acids: CASSEARLVGPYGYTF. In DNA form, the CDR3 reads TGTGCCAGCAGTGAAGCGCGTCTAGTCGGTCCGTATGGCTACACCTTC.

The V call is TRBV5-5, the J call TRBJ2-3; D might be TRBD1 (5 bases). This CDR3 region has 13 residues. Germline V CDR1 and CDR2: SGHKS, YYEKEE (reference sequence). Trimming removed 4 bases from V and 3 bases from J, with 9 bases in between. Written as DNA, the CDR3 is TGTGCCAGCAGCGGACGACAGACAGATACGCAGTATTTT. Its translation is CASSGRQTDTQYF.

The rearrangement joins TRBV4-1 to TRBJ1-4; the D is unclear. Trimming took off 4 bases at V and 7 bases at J, with 16 bases between the two ends. Germline V gene data show CDR1 as MGHRA and CDR2 as YSYEKL. The CDR3 totals 15 residues. The CDR3 protein is CASSLTRIAGEKLFF. CDR3 sequence (DNA): TGCGCCAGCAGCCTTACTCGGATTGCGGGTGAAAAACTGTTTTTT.

V gene TRBV23-1 combines with J gene TRBJ1-1, with D hard to call. TRBV23-1 qualifies as an ORF whose function is uncertain. The CDR3 extends over 14 amino acids. V gave up 6 bases and J gave up 0 bases, with 11 bases separating them. The CDR3 coding sequence is TGCGCCAGCAGCCACCGGGCTCTGAACACTGAAGCTTTCTTT. It is translated as CASSHRALNTEAFF.

This rearrangement joins TRBV12-3 or TRBV12-4 to TRBJ1-2; 11 nucleotides agree with TRBD1. V was clipped by 5 bases and J by 5 bases; unmatched bases: 10. CDR3 length equals 16 residues. The CDR3 spells CASSDVGQGVVYGYTF. CDR3 DNA sequence: TGTGCCAGCAGTGACGTGGGACAGGGGGTGGTGTATGGCTACACCTTC.

This clonotype occurred a few times. The chain's CDR3 is CASSYAGGTNEQFF. The CDR3 bases are TGTGCCAGCAGTTACGCGGGGGGCACGAATGAGCAGTTCTTC. This rearrangement joins TRBV6-6 to TRBJ2-1; 8 bases align to TRBD2. The junction had 4 bases not matched to a gene; V was cut back by 2 bases and J by 7 bases. CDR1 and CDR2 (germline): MNHNY, SVGAGI (reference sequence). This CDR3 contains 14 residues.

This clonotype was seen a few times. The chain employs TRBV27 and TRBJ2-7; TRBD1 agrees at 7 bases. CDR1 and CDR2 (germline): MNHEY, SMNVEV (reference sequence). After removal of 5 bases from V and 1 base from J, the junction contained 11 bases not matched to a gene. This CDR3 is built from 16 residues. The CDR3 sequence is CASSRSTGLTSYEQYF. The CDR3 DNA sequence: TGTGCCAGCAGTCGATCGACAGGGTTGACTTCCTACGAGCAGTACTTC.

This chain uses TRBV5-1 with TRBJ1-4; D not resolved. The CDR3 runs to 15 residues. The germline gives CDR1 SGHRS, CDR2 YFSETQ. V was shortened by 4 bases and J by 5 bases, with 15 bases between the two germline ends. The CDR3: CASSPSVDANEKLFF. CDR3 nucleotides: TGCGCCAGCAGCCCTTCCGTGGATGCGAATGAAAAACTGTTTTTT.

The chain couples TRBV7-6 to TRBJ2-2, with 10 nucleotides matching TRBD2. Germline V gene sequence: CDR1 SGHVS, CDR2 FNYEAQ. This CDR3 is built from 16 residues. V trimming: 5 bases; J trimming: 8 bases; junction bases outside the gene matches: 11. The CDR3 nucleotides are TGTGCCAGCAGCCTTTCTAGCGGGGGCCCTAATGGGGAGCTGTTTTTT. Amino acids: CASSLSSGGPNGELFF.

This clonotype has just a few counts. The chain carries TRBV28 and TRBJ2-7; tentative D call: TRBD1 (6 bases). Germline values: CDR1 MDHEN, CDR2 SYDVKM. The V gene lost 1 base and the J gene lost 2 bases, with 12 bases spanning the gap. The CDR3 length is 15 residues. CDR3 coding DNA: TGTGCCAGCAGTTTATCCGCAGGGGAAGCCTACGAGCAGTACGTC. Translating gives CASSLSAGEAYEQYV.

For the CDR3, the DNA is TGTGCCTCAGGTGCCAGAGCGGACAGGGGCCTTTCCCGGGAGCTGTTTTTT. It encodes CASGARADRGLSRELFF. The chain joins TRBV6-5 to TRBJ2-2, with TRBD1 matching over 9 bases. CDR3 size: 17 residues. Germline loops: CDR1 MNHEY, CDR2 SVGAGI. The V segment lost 11 bases and the J segment 9 bases; nucleotides outside the gene matches: 22.

This clonotype was seen a few times. The chain combines TRBV24-1 with TRBJ1-1; 8 bases line up with TRBD1. V dropped 0 bases and J dropped 9; count of bases not matched to a gene: 11. CDR1 is KGHDR, CDR2 SFDVKD, per germline. CDR3 length: 16 amino acids. This chain's CDR3 is CATSDLQRRGRSQAFF. The CDR3 DNA sequence: TGTGCCACCAGTGATTTGCAACGCAGGGGGCGCAGCCAAGCTTTCTTT.

This clonotype came up a few times. This chain connects TRBV12-3 or TRBV12-4 to TRBJ2-1; weak D call: TRBD2 (5 bases). CDR3 length: 16 amino acids. Trimming removed 3 bases at V and 0 bases at J, with 12 bases between. For the CDR3, the DNA is TGTGCCAGCAGTTTCGAGAGGGCCAGCTCCTACAATGAGCAGTTCTTC. This encodes CASSFERASSYNEQFF.

The gene calls are TRBV6-1 and TRBJ2-7, with 10 bases that match TRBD1. Germline V gene sequence: CDR1 MNHNS, CDR2 SASEGT. The CDR3 has 15 residues. The ends lost 2 bases at V and 2 bases at J; junction bases unmatched: 3. In nucleotides, the CDR3 is TGTGCCAGCAGTGAATCCGGACAGGGGGCCTACGAGCAGTACTTC. As protein: CASSESGQGAYEQYF.